A selection of T cell receptor beta chains follows, all from one sample in a study of blood T cell repertoires in COVID-19. Here immunoSEQ multiplex PCR was the method, and the copy in TCRdb shows in-frame clones only, minus some. The table lists 100,000 to 150,000 clones, approximately 86% of them singletons. The sequenced sample consisted of peripheral blood. Source of these receptors: a woman between 65 and 79 years old with COVID-19, enrolled during active disease. Each CDR3 is given with its conserved first and last residue. The D gene is left open where the match is weak. Size is omitted from some rows. Given values are once, few, many or a class for expanded clones.

cdr3_nt,cdr3_aa,clone_size,v_call,d_call,j_call
TGTGCCAGCAGTTTACTTGGGACAGAGTACGAGCAGTACTTC,CASSLLGTEYEQYF,NA,TRBV27,TRBD1,TRBJ2-7
TGCAGTGCTGACATTGGAAACACCATATATTTT,CSADIGNTIYF,NA,TRBV20-1,NA,TRBJ1-3
TGTGCCAGCAGCCCCCATCGGGGGACAGCCTCTTCCTATGGCTACACCTTC,CASSPHRGTASSYGYTF,NA,TRBV5-5,TRBD1,TRBJ1-2
TGTGCCAGCAGAACCTCGGACAGGCCGGGACTAGCGTTCTTC,CASRTSDRPGLAFF,once,TRBV11-2,TRBD2,TRBJ2-1
TGTGCCATCAGTGAGTCGAGTTCCAGTAGCGAGCAGTTCTTC,CAISESSSSSEQFF,NA,TRBV10-3,NA,TRBJ2-1
TGTGCCAGCAGCTTATTCGGGACAGGGGGTTATTCTGGAAACACCATATATTTT,CASSLFGTGGYSGNTIYF,NA,TRBV5-5,TRBD1,TRBJ1-3
TGTGCCAGCAGCTTTTCAGGGGGCATCGGCTACACCTTC,CASSFSGGIGYTF,NA,TRBV7-9,TRBD1,TRBJ1-2
TGTGCCAGCTCACCCCCAGGACAGGGCTCTGGAAACACCATATATTTT,CASSPPGQGSGNTIYF,NA,TRBV18,TRBD1,TRBJ1-3
TGTGCCAGCAGCTCTCACCCCAGGGGAAGCAATCAGCCCCAGCATTTT,CASSSHPRGSNQPQHF,NA,TRBV28,NA,TRBJ1-5
TGTGCCAGCAGCCAAGAGTGGGGACAAAACTATGGCTACACCTTC,CASSQEWGQNYGYTF,NA,TRBV14,NA,TRBJ1-2
TGCAGCGTCGGATCAACAGGAGGCGGGGGGCAGTACTTC,CSVGSTGGGGQYF,once,TRBV29-1,TRBD2,TRBJ2-7
TGTGCCAGCAGTGAACGGGGGGGCGCGTATTCACCCCTCCACTTT,CASSERGGAYSPLHF,NA,TRBV2,NA,TRBJ1-6
TGTGCCAGCAGTTTATCCCCCGCGAGGAGGCCTAATGAAAAACTGTTTTTT,CASSLSPARRPNEKLFF,NA,TRBV27,NA,TRBJ1-4